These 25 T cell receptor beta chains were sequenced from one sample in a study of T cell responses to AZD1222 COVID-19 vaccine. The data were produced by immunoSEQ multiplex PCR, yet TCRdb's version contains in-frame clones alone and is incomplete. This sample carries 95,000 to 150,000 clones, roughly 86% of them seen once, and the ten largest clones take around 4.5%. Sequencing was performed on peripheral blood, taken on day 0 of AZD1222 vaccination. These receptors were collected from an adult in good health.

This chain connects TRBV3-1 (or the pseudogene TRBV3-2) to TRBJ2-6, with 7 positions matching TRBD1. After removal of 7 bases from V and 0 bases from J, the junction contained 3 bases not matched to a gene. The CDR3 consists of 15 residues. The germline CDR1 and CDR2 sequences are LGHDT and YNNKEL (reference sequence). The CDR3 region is CASTPGGSGANVLTF. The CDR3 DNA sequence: TGTGCCAGCACCCCAGGGGGCTCTGGGGCCAACGTCCTGACTTTC.

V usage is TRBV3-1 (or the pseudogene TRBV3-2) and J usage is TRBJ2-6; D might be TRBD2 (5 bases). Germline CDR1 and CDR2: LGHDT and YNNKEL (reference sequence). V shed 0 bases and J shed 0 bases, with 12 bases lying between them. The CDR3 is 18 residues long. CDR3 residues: CASSQDRGWDSGANVLTF. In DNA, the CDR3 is TGTGCCAGCAGCCAAGATCGGGGATGGGACTCTGGGGCCAACGTCCTGACTTTC.

The CDR3: CASSLGQGGTQYF. The CDR3 DNA sequence: TGTGCCAGCAGCTTAGGCCAGGGGGGTACGCAGTATTTT. The chain links TRBV11-2 to TRBJ2-3; D might be TRBD1 (7 bases). V was trimmed by 1 base and J by 8 bases, leaving 10 bases between them. Germline lookup yields CDR1 SGHAT and CDR2 FQNNGV. The CDR3 has 13 residues.

Here the CDR3 DNA reads TGTGCCAGCAGAATTAGGACCGACAACCAAGAGACCCAGTACTTC. It encodes CASRIRTDNQETQYF. This chain links TRBV11-2 with TRBJ2-5; D remains unclear. The germline gives CDR1 SGHAT, CDR2 FQNNGV. Deletions cut 6 bases from V and 0 bases from J, with 14 bases between. CDR3 size: 15 residues. Based on the CDR3 plus reference TRBV11-2 and TRBJ2-5, the full variable domain is EAGVAQSPRYKIIEKRQSVAFWCNPISGHATLYWYQQILGQGPKLLIQFQNNGVVDDSQLPKDRFSAERLKGVDSTLKIQPAKLEDSAVYLCASRIRTDNQETQYFGPGTRLLVL.

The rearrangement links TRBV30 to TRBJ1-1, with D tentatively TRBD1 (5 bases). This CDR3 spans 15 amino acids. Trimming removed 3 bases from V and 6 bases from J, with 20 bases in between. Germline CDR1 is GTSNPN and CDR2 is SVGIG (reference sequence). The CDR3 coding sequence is TGTGCCTGGAGGGTAGGGCAGGGTTTTTGGTCTGAAGCTTTCTTT. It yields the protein CAWRVGQGFWSEAFF.

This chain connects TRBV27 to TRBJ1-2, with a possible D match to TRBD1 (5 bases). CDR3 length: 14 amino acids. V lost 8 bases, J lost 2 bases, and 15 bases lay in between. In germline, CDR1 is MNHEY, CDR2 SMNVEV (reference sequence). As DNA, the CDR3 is TGTGCCAGCGGACCGGGACTTAGGAACTATGGCTACACCTTC. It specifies CASGPGLRNYGYTF.

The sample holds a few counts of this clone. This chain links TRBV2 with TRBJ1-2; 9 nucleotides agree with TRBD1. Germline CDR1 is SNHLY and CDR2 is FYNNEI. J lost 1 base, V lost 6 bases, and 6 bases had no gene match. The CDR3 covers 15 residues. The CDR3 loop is CASSFGQGNNYGYTF. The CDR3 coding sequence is TGTGCCAGCAGCTTTGGACAGGGGAATAACTATGGCTACACCTTC.

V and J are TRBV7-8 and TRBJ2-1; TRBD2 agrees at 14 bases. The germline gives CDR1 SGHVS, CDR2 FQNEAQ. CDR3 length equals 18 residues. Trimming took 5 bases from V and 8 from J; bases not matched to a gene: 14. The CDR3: CASSNSRLAGGPGDEQFF. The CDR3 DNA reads TGTGCCAGCAGCAATTCCAGACTAGCGGGGGGGCCCGGGGATGAGCAGTTCTTC. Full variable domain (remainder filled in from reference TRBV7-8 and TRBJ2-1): GAGVSQSPRYKVAKRGQDVALRCDPISGHVSLFWYQQALGQGPEFLTYFQNEAQLDKSGLPSDRFFAERPEGSVSTLKIQRTQQEDSAVYLCASSNSRLAGGPGDEQFFGPGTRLTVL.

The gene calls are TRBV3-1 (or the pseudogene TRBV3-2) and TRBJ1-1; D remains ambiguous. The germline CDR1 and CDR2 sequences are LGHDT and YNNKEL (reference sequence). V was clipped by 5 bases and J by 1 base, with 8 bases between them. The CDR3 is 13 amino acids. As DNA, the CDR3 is TGTGCCAGCAGCTTTTCCGGGAACACTGAAGCTTTCTTT. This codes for CASSFSGNTEAFF.

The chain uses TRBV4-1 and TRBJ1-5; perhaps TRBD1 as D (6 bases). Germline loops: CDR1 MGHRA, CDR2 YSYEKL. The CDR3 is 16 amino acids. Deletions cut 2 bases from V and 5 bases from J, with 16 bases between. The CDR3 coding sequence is TGCGCCAGCAGCCAATGGACAGAGATTCTACATCAGCCCCAGCATTTT. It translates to CASSQWTEILHQPQHF.

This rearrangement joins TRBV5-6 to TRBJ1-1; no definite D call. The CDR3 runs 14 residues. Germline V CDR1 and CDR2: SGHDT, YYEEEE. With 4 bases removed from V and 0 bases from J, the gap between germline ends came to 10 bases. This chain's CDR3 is CASSPPDLNTEAFF. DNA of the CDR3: TGTGCCAGCAGCCCCCCTGACCTGAACACTGAAGCTTTCTTT.

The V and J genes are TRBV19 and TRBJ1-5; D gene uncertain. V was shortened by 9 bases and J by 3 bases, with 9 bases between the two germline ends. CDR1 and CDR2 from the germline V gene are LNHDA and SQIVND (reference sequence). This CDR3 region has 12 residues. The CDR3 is CARSAHNQPQHF. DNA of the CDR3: TGTGCCAGGTCCGCACACAATCAGCCCCAGCATTTT.

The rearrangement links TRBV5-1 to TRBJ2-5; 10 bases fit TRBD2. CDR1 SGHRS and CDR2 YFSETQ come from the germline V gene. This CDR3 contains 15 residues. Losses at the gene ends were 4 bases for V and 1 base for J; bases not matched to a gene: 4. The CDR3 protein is CASSRTSGLQETQYF. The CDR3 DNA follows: TGCGCCAGCAGCCGGACTAGCGGACTCCAAGAGACCCAGTACTTC.

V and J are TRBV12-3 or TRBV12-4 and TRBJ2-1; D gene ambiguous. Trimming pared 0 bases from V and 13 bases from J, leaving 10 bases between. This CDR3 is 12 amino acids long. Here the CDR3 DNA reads TGTGCCAGCAGTTTAGCTCCAGCAGGACAGTTCTTC. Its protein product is CASSLAPAGQFF.

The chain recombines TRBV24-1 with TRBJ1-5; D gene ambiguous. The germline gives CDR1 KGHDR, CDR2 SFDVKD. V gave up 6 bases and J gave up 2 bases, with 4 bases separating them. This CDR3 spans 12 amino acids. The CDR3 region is CATSRGNQPQHF. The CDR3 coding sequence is TGTGCCACCAGTCGGGGCAATCAGCCCCAGCATTTT.

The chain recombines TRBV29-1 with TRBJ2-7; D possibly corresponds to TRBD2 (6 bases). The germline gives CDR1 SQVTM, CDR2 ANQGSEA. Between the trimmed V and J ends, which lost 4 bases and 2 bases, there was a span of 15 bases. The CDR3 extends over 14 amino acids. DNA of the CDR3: TGCAGCGTTGGGAAAAGGGCGGGACCCTACGAGCAGTACTTC. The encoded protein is CSVGKRAGPYEQYF.

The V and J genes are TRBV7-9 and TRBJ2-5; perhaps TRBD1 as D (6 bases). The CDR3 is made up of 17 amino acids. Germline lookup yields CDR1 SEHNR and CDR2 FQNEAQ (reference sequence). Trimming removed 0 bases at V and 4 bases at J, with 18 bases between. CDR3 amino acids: CASSLAGRGRGGETQYF. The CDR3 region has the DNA TGTGCCAGCAGCTTAGCTGGCAGGGGAAGGGGTGGAGAGACCCAGTACTTC.

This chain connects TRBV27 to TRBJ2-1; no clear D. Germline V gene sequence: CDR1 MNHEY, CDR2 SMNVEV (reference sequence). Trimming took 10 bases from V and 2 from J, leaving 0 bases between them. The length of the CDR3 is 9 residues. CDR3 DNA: TGTGCCACCTACAATGAGCAGTTCTTC. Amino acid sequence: CATYNEQFF.

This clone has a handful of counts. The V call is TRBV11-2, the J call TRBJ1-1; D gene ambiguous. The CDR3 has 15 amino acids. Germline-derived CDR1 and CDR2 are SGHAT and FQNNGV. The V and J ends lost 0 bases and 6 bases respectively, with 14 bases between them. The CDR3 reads CASSLEASGIAEAFF. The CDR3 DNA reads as TGTGCCAGCAGCTTAGAGGCCTCGGGGATTGCTGAAGCTTTCTTT.

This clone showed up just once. CDR3 sequence reads: CASSEAPYEQYF. The CDR3 nucleotides are TGTGCCAGCAGTGAAGCCCCCTACGAGCAGTACTTC. The rearrangement uses TRBV6-1 and TRBJ2-7; D unclear. The CDR3 is 12 residues long. CDR1 and CDR2 (germline): MNHNS, SASEGT. The V gene lost 0 bases and the J gene lost 2 bases, with 2 bases spanning the gap.

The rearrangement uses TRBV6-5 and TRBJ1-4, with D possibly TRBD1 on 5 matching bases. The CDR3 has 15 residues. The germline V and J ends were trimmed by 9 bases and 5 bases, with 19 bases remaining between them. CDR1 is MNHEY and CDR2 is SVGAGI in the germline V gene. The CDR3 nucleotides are TGTGCCAGTCCACCGCCAGGGCTTCGAAATGAAAAACTGTTTTTT. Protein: CASPPPGLRNEKLFF.

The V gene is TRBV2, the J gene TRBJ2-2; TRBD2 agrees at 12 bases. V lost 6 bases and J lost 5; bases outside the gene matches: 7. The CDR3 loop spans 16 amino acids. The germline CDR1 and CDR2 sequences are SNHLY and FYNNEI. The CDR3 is CASRLTSGGGTGELFF. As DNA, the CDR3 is TGTGCCAGCAGACTGACTAGCGGGGGAGGAACCGGGGAGCTGTTTTTT.

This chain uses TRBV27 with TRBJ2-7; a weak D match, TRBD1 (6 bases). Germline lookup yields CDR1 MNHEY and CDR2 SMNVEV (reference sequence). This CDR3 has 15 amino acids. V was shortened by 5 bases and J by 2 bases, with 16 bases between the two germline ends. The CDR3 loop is CASSASFSGAYEQYF. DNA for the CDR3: TGTGCCAGCAGTGCCTCGTTCTCAGGGGCCTACGAGCAGTACTTC.

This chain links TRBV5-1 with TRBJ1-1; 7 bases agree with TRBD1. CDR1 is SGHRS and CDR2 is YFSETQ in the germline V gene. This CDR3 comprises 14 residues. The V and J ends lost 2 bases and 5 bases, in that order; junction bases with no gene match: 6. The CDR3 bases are TGCGCCAGCAGCTTCTACAGGGGAGGAACTGAAGCTTTCTTT. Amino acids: CASSFYRGGTEAFF.

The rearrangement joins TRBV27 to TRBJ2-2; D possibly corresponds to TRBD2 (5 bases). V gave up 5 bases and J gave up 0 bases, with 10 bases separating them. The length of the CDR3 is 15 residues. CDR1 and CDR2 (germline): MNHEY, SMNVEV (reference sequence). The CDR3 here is CASSRGLANTGELFF. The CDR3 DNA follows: TGTGCCAGCAGTAGAGGGCTCGCGAACACCGGGGAGCTGTTTTTT.